These 29 T cell receptor beta chains originate from one sample sequenced in a study of somatic mutations in cytotoxic T cells in rheumatoid arthritis. TCRdb's copy holds only in-frame clones and misses some; the assay was immunoSEQ multiplex PCR. Here the sample spans several thousand clones, approximately 75% being singletons. The source was CD8+ T cells sorted from blood, collected at a follow-up visit. Every receptor here comes from a woman between 65 and 79 years old with rheumatoid arthritis.

The V call is TRBV25-1, the J call TRBJ2-7; D remains ambiguous. Germline V CDR1 and CDR2: MGHDK, SYGVNS. CDR3 size: 12 residues. Trimming removed 3 bases from V and 6 bases from J, with 9 bases in between. The CDR3 nucleotides read TGTGCCAGCAGTGAGTGGGCTACCGAGCAGTACTTC. Protein sequence: CASSEWATEQYF.

V and J are TRBV5-6 and TRBJ1-4; D is undetermined. Germline CDR1 SGHDT, CDR2 YYEEEE. The CDR3 runs to 15 residues. V was trimmed by 5 bases and J by 0 bases, leaving 11 bases between them. In DNA, the CDR3 is TGTGCCAGCAGATCAGGACCGGCAACTAATGAAAAACTGTTTTTT. Translation: CASRSGPATNEKLFF.

This clone came up once. The CDR3 bases are TGCAGCGTTGGGGCCAGACCTAGCACAGATACGCAGTATTTT. Protein sequence: CSVGARPSTDTQYF. This chain joins TRBV29-1 and TRBJ2-3, with no clear D. Germline lookup yields CDR1 SQVTM and CDR2 ANQGSEA. Trimming removed 4 bases at V and 0 bases at J, with 11 bases between. The CDR3 is made up of 14 amino acids.

The chain employs TRBV21-1 and TRBJ1-1. TRBV21-1 is given as a pseudogene. This CDR3 spans 13 amino acids. The CDR3 DNA sequence: TGTGCCAGACCGGGGCAACCCCCGATCGGAGCTTTCTTT. Protein product: CARPGQPPIGAFF.

In this sample, this clone turned up a few times. Written as DNA, the CDR3 is TGTGCCAGCAGTGGGTGGACTGGGGGATACGAGCAGTACTTC. It encodes CASSGWTGGYEQYF. The chain is built from TRBV28 and TRBJ2-7; D might be TRBD1 or TRBD2, each matching 5 bases. Germline CDR1 MDHEN, CDR2 SYDVKM. This CDR3 spans 14 amino acids. Trimming took off 5 bases at V and 4 bases at J, with 15 bases between the two ends.

The V call is TRBV7-8, the J call TRBJ1-5, with D possibly TRBD1 on 6 matching bases. In germline, CDR1 is SGHVS, CDR2 FQNEAQ. The CDR3 contains 16 residues. V was shortened by 7 bases and J by 2 bases, with 18 bases between the two germline ends. The CDR3 bases are TGTGCCAGCACCCTGCTGGGGGGCCGGGGCAATCAGCCCCAGCATTTT. The encoded protein is CASTLLGGRGNQPQHF.

This clone occurred a few times. V and J are TRBV10-1 and TRBJ1-1; TRBD1 might be the D (6 bases). CDR3 length: 12 amino acids. Trimming took 5 bases from V and 4 from J, leaving 8 bases between them. Germline CDR1 and CDR2: WNHNN and SYGVQD (reference sequence). For the CDR3, the DNA is TGCGCCAGCAGTTCAGGGGCCACTGAAGCTTTCTTT. Amino acids: CASSSGATEAFF.

The chain couples TRBV28 to TRBJ2-6, with 9 nucleotides matching TRBD1. CDR1 is MDHEN, CDR2 SYDVKM, per germline. With 5 bases clipped from V and 0 bases from J, the junction kept 11 bases outside the gene matches. The CDR3 runs to 19 residues. Here the CDR3 reads CASSASSGTGYSGANVLTF. The CDR3 nucleotides read TGTGCCAGCAGTGCCTCTTCCGGGACAGGGTACTCTGGGGCCAACGTCCTGACTTTC.

V usage is TRBV11-2 and J usage is TRBJ1-3; D not certain. V was cut by 0 bases and J by 0 bases, with 6 bases left in between. The CDR3 is 15 amino acids. CDR1 is SGHAT and CDR2 is FQNNGV in the germline V gene. The CDR3 region is CASSLDGPSGNTIYF. In DNA form, the CDR3 reads TGTGCCAGCAGCTTAGACGGCCCCTCTGGAAACACCATATATTTT. The full variable domain, completed using reference TRBV11-2 and TRBJ1-3, is EAGVAQSPRYKIIEKRQSVAFWCNPISGHATLYWYQQILGQGPKLLIQFQNNGVVDDSQLPKDRFSAERLKGVDSTLKIQPAKLEDSAVYLCASSLDGPSGNTIYFGEGSWLTVV.

The rearrangement links TRBV16 to TRBJ1-2; D unresolved. The length of the CDR3 is 10 residues. Germline V gives CDR1 KGHSY, CDR2 FQNENV. V was trimmed by 8 bases and J by 7 bases, leaving 8 bases between them. CDR3 DNA sequence: TGTGCCAGCGTCATTCCTGGCTACACCTTC. This codes for CASVIPGYTF.

This chain uses TRBV29-1 with TRBJ1-1; D not certain. Trimming stripped 2 bases from V and 1 base from J, with 5 bases between. CDR3 length equals 12 residues. Germline values: CDR1 SQVTM, CDR2 ANQGSEA. This CDR3 reads CSVEHGNTEAFF. The CDR3, as DNA: TGCAGCGTTGAACACGGGAACACTGAAGCTTTCTTT.

This clone was detected only once. The genes are TRBV7-6 and TRBJ2-2; 9 bases map to TRBD1. The CDR3 runs to 15 residues. V was pared by 5 bases and J by 1 base, with 2 bases of the junction left unmatched. Germline V gene sequence: CDR1 SGHVS, CDR2 FNYEAQ. In nucleotides, the CDR3 is TGTGCCAGCAGCCCGGGACAGGGGAACACCGGGGAGCTGTTTTTT. Protein: CASSPGQGNTGELFF.

The J gene is TRBJ2-1, the V gene TRBV27, with D unresolved. CDR1 MNHEY and CDR2 SMNVEV come from the germline V gene (reference sequence). CDR3 length: 14 residues. The V and J ends lost 5 bases and 5 bases respectively, with 13 bases between them. Written as DNA, the CDR3 is TGTGCCAGCAGTCCCACGCAGAGCCACAATGAGCAGTTCTTC. It codes for CASSPTQSHNEQFF.

V is TRBV29-1 and J is TRBJ1-2, with 7 bases lining up with TRBD1. CDR3 length: 13 amino acids. V dropped 7 bases and J dropped 3; count of bases not matched to a gene: 8. CDR1 SQVTM and CDR2 ANQGSEA come from the germline V gene. The chain's CDR3 is CSAGQASDYGYTF. In DNA form, the CDR3 reads TGCAGCGCCGGACAGGCTAGCGACTATGGCTACACCTTC.

This rearrangement joins TRBV28 to TRBJ2-1; 11 bases fit TRBD2. Germline CDR1 and CDR2: MDHEN and SYDVKM. This CDR3 has 16 amino acids. Unmatched junction bases numbered 7, after V lost 5 bases and J lost 4 bases. CDR3 DNA sequence: TGTGCCAGCAGTGCAATAGCGGGAGGGCCTTACAATGAGCAGTTCTTC. This sequence encodes CASSAIAGGPYNEQFF.

This clone was counted once. This sequence joins TRBV28 and TRBJ2-5, with 10 bases fitting TRBD2. The V and J ends lost 3 bases and 4 bases, in that order; junction bases with no gene match: 8. This CDR3 is built from 16 residues. Germline CDR1 is MDHEN and CDR2 is SYDVKM. CDR3 region: CASSFPSGRGGETQYF. The CDR3 region has the DNA TGTGCCAGCAGTTTTCCTAGCGGGAGAGGAGGAGAGACCCAGTACTTC.

J is TRBJ1-1 and V is TRBV5-1; 8 bases are shared with TRBD1. Germline V gene data show CDR1 as SGHRS and CDR2 as YFSETQ. Germline trimming cut 5 bases from V and 12 bases from J; bases unmatched to any gene: 6. The CDR3 extends over 11 amino acids. Here the CDR3 DNA reads TGCGCCAGCAGTCTGACAGGGGAAACTTTCTTT. It codes for CASSLTGETFF.

This rearrangement joins TRBV5-1 to TRBJ2-5; 9 bases match TRBD1. J was trimmed by 3 bases and V by 3 bases; bases with no gene match: 3. Looked up from germline, CDR1 is SGHRS and CDR2 is YFSETQ. The CDR3 has 14 amino acids. The CDR3 sequence: CASSWTGVKETQYF. The CDR3, as DNA: TGCGCCAGCAGCTGGACAGGGGTAAAAGAGACCCAGTACTTC.

This clone was found a few times. J is TRBJ1-2 and V is TRBV27; weak D call: TRBD1 (6 bases). The CDR3 loop spans 16 amino acids. Germline CDR1 MNHEY, CDR2 SMNVEV (reference sequence). The V end was cut by 2 bases, the J end by 3 bases, with 16 bases between. The CDR3 spells CASSLRQGRIDYGYTF. The DNA of the CDR3 is TGTGCCAGCAGTTTACGGCAGGGGAGGATCGACTATGGCTACACCTTC.

This clone was counted only a few times. The chain joins TRBV6-4 to TRBJ2-2; tentatively, D is TRBD2 (7 bases). Germline-derived CDR1 and CDR2 are MRHNA and SNTAGT. Trimming cost V 0 bases and J 6 bases, with 14 bases left between them. CDR3 length equals 16 residues. Here the CDR3 reads CASSDSKAGAPGELFF. The DNA of the CDR3 is TGTGCCAGCAGTGACTCGAAGGCGGGGGCGCCCGGGGAGCTGTTTTTT.

The chain carries TRBV11-2 and TRBJ1-5; D might be TRBD1 (6 bases). V gave up 5 bases and J gave up 3 bases, with 8 bases separating them. Germline V lookup: CDR1 SGHAT, CDR2 FQNNGV. The CDR3 is made up of 13 amino acids. CDR3: CASSRDNNQPQHF. CDR3 sequence (DNA): TGTGCCAGCAGCCGGGACAACAATCAGCCCCAGCATTTT.

The V and J genes are TRBV4-2 and TRBJ2-7, with TRBD1 identical over 8 bases. This CDR3 has 11 amino acids. Germline V lookup: CDR1 LGHNA, CDR2 YNFKEQ. The V segment lost 6 bases and the J segment 6 bases; nucleotides outside the gene matches: 1. Here the CDR3 reads CASRQGGEQYF. In DNA form, the CDR3 reads TGTGCCAGCAGACAGGGGGGCGAGCAGTACTTC.

CDR3 residues: CASSVGSSYQETQYF. The DNA of the CDR3 is TGTGCCAGCAGCGTCGGCTCTTCGTACCAAGAGACCCAGTACTTC. The chain links TRBV9 to TRBJ2-5, with D hard to call. From germline, CDR1 is SGDLS and CDR2 YYNGEE. CDR3 length: 15 amino acids. Trimming removed 2 bases at V and 0 bases at J, with 11 bases between.

This clone came up a few times. The genes are TRBV19 and TRBJ2-7, with D uncertain. The germline CDR1 and CDR2 sequences are LNHDA and SQIVND (reference sequence). Trimming removed 0 bases from V and 0 bases from J, with 6 bases in between. This CDR3 contains 14 residues. The CDR3 nucleotides read TGTGCCAGTAGTATAGACGCGGACTCCTACGAGCAGTACTTC. Protein: CASSIDADSYEQYF.

This sequence joins TRBV2 and TRBJ2-1, with 14 bases lining up with TRBD2. CDR3 length: 15 amino acids. Germline-derived CDR1 and CDR2 are SNHLY and FYNNEI. J was trimmed by 7 bases and V by 4 bases; bases with no gene match: 3. This CDR3 reads CASSVTSGGGNEQFF. The CDR3 DNA sequence: TGTGCCAGCAGTGTGACTAGCGGGGGGGGGAATGAGCAGTTCTTC.

This clone was counted once. The chain combines TRBV5-5 with TRBJ2-5, with D unresolved. CDR3 size: 13 residues. Deletions cut 2 bases from V and 2 bases from J, with 7 bases between. The germline CDR1 and CDR2 sequences are SGHKS and YYEKEE (reference sequence). This CDR3 is CASSFDIQETQYF. The CDR3 DNA reads as TGTGCCAGCAGCTTCGACATACAAGAGACCCAGTACTTC.

This clone has just a few counts. J is TRBJ2-6 and V is TRBV29-1, with D perhaps TRBD2 (5 bases). V gave up 6 bases and J gave up 4 bases, with 22 bases separating them. This CDR3 comprises 17 residues. The germline CDR1 and CDR2 sequences are SQVTM and ANQGSEA. The DNA for the CDR3 is TGCAGCGTGGCCGGGGTAAGCGTCTCTGCGGGGGCCAACGTCCTGACTTTC. This codes for CSVAGVSVSAGANVLTF.

This clone is medium-sized by share. V is TRBV5-1 and J is TRBJ1-1, with TRBD1 as a possible D gene (5 bases). This CDR3 has 13 residues. V shed 1 base and J shed 5 bases, with 9 bases lying between them. Germline lookup yields CDR1 SGHRS and CDR2 YFSETQ. CDR3 DNA: TGCGCCAGCAGCTTGAACCAGGGAACTGAAGCTTTCTTT. The encoded protein is CASSLNQGTEAFF.

The genes are TRBV29-1 and TRBJ1-4, with TRBD1 matching 7 bases. This CDR3 is 16 amino acids long. Trimming removed 1 base from V and 3 bases from J; junction bases left unmatched: 8. The germline gives CDR1 SQVTM, CDR2 ANQGSEA. This CDR3 is CSVEGEEGAANEKLFF. The CDR3, as DNA: TGCAGCGTTGAAGGGGAAGAGGGGGCAGCTAATGAAAAACTGTTTTTT.